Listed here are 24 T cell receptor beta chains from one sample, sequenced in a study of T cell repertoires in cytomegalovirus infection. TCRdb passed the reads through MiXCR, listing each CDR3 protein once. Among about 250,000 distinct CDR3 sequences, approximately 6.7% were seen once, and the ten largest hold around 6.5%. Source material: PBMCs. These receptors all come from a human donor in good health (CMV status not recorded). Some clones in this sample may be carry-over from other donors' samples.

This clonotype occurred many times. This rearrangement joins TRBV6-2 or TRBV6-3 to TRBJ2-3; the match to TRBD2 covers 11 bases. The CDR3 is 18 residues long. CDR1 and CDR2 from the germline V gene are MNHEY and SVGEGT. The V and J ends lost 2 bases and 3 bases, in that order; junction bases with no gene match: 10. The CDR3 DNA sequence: TGTGCCAGCAGTTACCCTACTAGCGGGGGATTTTCGACAGATACGCAGTATTTT. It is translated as CASSYPTSGGFSTDTQYF.

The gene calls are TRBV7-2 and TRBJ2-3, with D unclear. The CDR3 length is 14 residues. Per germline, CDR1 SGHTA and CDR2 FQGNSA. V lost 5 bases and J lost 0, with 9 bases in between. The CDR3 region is CASSPLGSTDTQYF. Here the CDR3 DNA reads TGTGCCAGCAGCCCCCTAGGCAGCACAGATACGCAGTATTTT.

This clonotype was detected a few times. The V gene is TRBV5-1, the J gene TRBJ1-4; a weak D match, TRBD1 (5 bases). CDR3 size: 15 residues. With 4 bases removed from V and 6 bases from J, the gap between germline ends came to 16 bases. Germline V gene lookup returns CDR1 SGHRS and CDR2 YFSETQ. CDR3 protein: CASSPAGTVDEKLFF. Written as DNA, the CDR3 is TGCGCCAGCAGCCCGGCCGGGACCGTGGATGAAAAACTGTTTTTT.

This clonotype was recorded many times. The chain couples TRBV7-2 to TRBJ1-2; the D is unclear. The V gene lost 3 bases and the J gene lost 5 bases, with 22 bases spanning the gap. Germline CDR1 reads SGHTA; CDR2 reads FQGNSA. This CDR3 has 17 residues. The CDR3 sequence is CASSFYSRLASEYGYTF. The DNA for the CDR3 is TGTGCCAGCAGCTTTTATAGCAGGCTAGCATCAGAGTATGGCTACACCTTC.

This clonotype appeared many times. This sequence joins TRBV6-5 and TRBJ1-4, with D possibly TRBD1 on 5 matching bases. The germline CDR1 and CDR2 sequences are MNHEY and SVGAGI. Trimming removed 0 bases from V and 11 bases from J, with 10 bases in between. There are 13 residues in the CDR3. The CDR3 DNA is TGTGCCAGCAGTTACTCTACAGGTGGCAAACTGTTTTTT. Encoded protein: CASSYSTGGKLFF.

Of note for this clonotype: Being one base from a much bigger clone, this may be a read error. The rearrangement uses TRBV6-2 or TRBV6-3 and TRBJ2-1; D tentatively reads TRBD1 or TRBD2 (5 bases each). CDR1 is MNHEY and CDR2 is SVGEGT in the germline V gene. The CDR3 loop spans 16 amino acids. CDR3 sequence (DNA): TGTGCCAGCAGCTCCGGGGACGTAGGTTCCTACAATAAGCAGTTCTTC. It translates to CASSSGDVGSYNKQFF.

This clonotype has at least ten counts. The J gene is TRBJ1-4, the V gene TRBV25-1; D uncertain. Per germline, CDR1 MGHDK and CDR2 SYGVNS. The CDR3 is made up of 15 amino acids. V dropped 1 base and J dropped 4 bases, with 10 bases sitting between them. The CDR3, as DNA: TGTGCCAGCAGTGAATGGGCAGCTAATAATGAAAAACTGTTTTTT. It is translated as CASSEWAANNEKLFF. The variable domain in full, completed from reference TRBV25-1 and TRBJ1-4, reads EADIYQTPRYLVIGTGKKITLECSQTMGHDKMYWYQQDPGMELHLIHYSYGVNSTEKGDLSSESTVSRIRTEHFPLTLESARPSHTSQYLCASSEWAANNEKLFFGSGTQLSVL.

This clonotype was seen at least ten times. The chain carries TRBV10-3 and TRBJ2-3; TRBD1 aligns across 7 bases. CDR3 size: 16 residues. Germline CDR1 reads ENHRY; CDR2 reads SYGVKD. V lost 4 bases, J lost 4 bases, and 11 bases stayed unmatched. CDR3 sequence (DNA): TGTGCCATCAGTGCGAGACGACAGGGTGGCGCAGATACGCAGTATTTT. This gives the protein CAISARRQGGADTQYF.

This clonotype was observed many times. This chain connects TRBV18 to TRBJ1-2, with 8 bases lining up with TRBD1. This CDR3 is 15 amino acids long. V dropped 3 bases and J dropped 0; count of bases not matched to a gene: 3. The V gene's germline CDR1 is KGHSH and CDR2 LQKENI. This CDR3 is CASSPGQGTNYGYTF. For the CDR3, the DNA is TGTGCCAGCTCACCTGGACAGGGCACTAACTATGGCTACACCTTC.

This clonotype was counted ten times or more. CDR3: CASSLERDRADIQYF. Here the CDR3 DNA reads TGTGCCAGTAGTTTGGAGCGGGACAGGGCTGACATTCAGTACTTC. This chain uses TRBV19 with TRBJ2-4; TRBD1 matches 9 bases. V shed 5 bases, J shed 8 bases, and the junction held 10 bases outside the gene matches. This CDR3 has 15 residues. The germline CDR1 and CDR2 sequences are LNHDA and SQIVND (reference sequence).

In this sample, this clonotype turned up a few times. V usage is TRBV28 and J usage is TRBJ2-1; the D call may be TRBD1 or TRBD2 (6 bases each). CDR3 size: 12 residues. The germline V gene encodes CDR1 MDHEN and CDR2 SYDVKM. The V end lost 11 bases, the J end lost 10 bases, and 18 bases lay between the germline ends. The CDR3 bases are TGTGCCGGCGCTGGGGGGCGGGCGGAGCAGTTCTTC. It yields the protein CAGAGGRAEQFF.

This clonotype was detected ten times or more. CDR3 bases: TGTGCCACCAGCCACGACACTAACCTCCAAGAGACCCAGTACTTC. Translated: CATSHDTNLQETQYF. The chain has TRBV15 and TRBJ2-5; D ambiguous. With 5 bases removed from V and 1 base from J, the gap between germline ends came to 14 bases. The germline CDR1 and CDR2 sequences are LNHNV and YYDKDF (reference sequence). This CDR3 comprises 15 residues.

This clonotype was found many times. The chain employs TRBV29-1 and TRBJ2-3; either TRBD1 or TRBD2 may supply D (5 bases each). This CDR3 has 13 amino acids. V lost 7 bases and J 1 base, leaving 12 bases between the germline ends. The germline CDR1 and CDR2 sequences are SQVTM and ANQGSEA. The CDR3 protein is CSGDRGGTDTQYF. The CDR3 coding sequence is TGCAGCGGGGACCGGGGTGGCACAGATACGCAGTATTTT.

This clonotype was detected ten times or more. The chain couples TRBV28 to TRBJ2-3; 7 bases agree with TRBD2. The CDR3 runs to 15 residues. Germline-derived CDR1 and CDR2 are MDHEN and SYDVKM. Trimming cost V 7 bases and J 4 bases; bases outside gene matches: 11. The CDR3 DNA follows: TGTGCCAGCACCTCGGTCGTGGCGGGGGCAGATACGCAGTATTTT. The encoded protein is CASTSVVAGADTQYF.

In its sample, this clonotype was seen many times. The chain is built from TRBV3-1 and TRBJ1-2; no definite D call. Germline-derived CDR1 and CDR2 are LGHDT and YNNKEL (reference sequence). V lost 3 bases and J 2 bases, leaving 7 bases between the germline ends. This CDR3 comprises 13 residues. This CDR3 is CASSQTPNYGYTF. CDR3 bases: TGTGCCAGCAGCCAGACACCAAACTATGGCTACACCTTC.

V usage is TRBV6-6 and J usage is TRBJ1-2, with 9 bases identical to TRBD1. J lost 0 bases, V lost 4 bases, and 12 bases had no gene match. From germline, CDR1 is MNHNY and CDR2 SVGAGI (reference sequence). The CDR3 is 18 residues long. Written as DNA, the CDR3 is TGTGCCAGCAGTTTCTCAGTCCCGGGACAGGGCGCTAACTATGGCTACACCTTC. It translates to CASSFSVPGQGANYGYTF.

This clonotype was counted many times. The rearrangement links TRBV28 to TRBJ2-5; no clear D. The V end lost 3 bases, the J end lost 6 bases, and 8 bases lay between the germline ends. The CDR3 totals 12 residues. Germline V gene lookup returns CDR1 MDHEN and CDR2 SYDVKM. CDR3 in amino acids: CASSFGRKTQYF. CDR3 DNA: TGTGCCAGCAGTTTCGGACGAAAGACCCAGTACTTC.

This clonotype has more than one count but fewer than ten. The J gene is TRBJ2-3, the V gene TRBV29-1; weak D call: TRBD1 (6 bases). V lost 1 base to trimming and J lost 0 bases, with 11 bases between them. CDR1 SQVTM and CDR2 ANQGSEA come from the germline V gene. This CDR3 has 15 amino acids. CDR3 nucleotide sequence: TGCAGCGTTGAAGGAGGGGGTCGTAGCACAGATACGCAGTATTTT. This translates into CSVEGGGRSTDTQYF.

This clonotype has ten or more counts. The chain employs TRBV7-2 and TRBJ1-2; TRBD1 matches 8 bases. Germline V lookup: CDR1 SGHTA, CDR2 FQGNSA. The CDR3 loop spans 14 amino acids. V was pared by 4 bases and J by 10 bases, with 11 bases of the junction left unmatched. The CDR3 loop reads CASSSATGGIVYTF. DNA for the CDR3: TGTGCCAGCAGCTCAGCTACAGGGGGAATTGTCTACACCTTC.

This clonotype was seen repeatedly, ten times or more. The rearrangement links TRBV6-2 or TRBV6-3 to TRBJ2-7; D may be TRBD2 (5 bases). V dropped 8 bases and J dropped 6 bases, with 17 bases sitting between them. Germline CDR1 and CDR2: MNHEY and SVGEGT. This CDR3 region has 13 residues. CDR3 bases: TGTGCCAGCTGTATCGGAGGACTTTTCGAGCAGTACTTC. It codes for CASCIGGLFEQYF.

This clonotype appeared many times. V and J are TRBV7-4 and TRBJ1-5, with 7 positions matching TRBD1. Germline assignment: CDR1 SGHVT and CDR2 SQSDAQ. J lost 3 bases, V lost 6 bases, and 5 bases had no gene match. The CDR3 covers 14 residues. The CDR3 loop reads CASRDRWNNQPQHF. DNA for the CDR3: TGTGCCAGCAGGGACAGGTGGAACAATCAGCCCCAGCATTTT.

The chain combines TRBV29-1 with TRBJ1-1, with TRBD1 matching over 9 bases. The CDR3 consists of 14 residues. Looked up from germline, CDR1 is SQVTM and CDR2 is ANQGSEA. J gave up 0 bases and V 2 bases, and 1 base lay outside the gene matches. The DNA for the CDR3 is TGCAGCGTTGAACGGGACAGGGTGAACACTGAAGCTTTCTTT. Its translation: CSVERDRVNTEAFF.

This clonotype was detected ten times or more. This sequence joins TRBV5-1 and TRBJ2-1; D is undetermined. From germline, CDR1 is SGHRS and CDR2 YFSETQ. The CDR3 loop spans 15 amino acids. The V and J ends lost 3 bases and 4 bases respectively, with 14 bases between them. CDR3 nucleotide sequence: TGCGCCAGCAGCTCGGACCCGGGTCCTTACAATGAGCAGTTCTTC. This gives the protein CASSSDPGPYNEQFF.

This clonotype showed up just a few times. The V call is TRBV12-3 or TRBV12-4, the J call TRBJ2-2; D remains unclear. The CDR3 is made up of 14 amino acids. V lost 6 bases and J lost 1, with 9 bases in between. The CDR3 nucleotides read TGTGCCAGCAGGGGTAGGCGGAACACCGGGGAGCTGTTTTTT. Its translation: CASRGRRNTGELFF.